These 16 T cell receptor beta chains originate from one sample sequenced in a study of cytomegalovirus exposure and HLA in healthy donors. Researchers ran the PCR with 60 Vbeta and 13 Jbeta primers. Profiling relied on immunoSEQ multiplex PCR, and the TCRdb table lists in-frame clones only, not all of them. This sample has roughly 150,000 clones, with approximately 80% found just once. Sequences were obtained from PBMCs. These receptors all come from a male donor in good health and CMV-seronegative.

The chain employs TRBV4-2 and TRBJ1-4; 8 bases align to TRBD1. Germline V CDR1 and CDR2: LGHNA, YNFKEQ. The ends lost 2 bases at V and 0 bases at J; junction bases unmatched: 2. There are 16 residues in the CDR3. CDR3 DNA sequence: TGTGCCAGCAGCCAACGACAGGGGCCAACTAATGAAAAACTGTTTTTT. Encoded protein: CASSQRQGPTNEKLFF.

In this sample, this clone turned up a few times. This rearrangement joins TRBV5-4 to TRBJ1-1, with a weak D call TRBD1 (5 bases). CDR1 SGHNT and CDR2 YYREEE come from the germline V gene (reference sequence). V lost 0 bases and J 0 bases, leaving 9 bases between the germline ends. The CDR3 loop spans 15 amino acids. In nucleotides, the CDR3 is TGTGCCAGCAGCTTGGATCTGGGGCTGAACACTGAAGCTTTCTTT. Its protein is CASSLDLGLNTEAFF. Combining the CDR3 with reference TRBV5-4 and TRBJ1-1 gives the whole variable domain ETGVTQSPTHLIKTRGQQVTLRCSSQSGHNTVSWYQQALGQGPQFIFQYYREEENGRGNFPPRFSGLQFPNYSSELNVNALELDDSALYLCASSLDLGLNTEAFFGQGTRLTVV.

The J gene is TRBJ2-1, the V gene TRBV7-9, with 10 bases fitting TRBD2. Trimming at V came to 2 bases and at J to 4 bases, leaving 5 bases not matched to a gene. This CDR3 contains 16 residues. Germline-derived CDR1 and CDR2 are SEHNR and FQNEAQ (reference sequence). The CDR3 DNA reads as TGTGCCAGCAGCTTAAGCGGGAGGGCCCTGTACAATGAGCAGTTCTTC. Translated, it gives CASSLSGRALYNEQFF. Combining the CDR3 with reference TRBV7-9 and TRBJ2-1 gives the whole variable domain DTGVSQNPRHKITKRGQNVTFRCDPISEHNRLYWYRQTLGQGPEFLTYFQNEAQLEKSRLLSDRFSAERPKGSFSTLEIQRTEQGDSAMYLCASSLSGRALYNEQFFGPGTRLTVL.

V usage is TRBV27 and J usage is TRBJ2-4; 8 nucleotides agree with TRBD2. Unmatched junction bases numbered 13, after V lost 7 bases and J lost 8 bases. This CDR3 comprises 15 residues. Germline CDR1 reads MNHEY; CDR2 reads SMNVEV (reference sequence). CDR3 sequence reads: CASTPPGGGADIQYF. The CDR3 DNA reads TGTGCCAGCACCCCCCCCGGGGGGGGAGCGGACATTCAGTACTTC.

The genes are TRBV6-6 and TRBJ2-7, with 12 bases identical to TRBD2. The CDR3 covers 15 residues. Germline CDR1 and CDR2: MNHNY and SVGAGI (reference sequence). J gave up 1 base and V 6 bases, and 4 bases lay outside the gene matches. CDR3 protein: CASSLGTSGSYEQYF. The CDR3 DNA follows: TGTGCCAGCAGCCTCGGGACTAGCGGGTCCTACGAGCAGTACTTC.

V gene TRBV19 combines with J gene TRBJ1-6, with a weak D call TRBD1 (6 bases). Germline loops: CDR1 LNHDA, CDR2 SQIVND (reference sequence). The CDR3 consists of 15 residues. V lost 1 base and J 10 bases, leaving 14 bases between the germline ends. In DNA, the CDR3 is TGTGCCAGTAGTATAGGGCAGGGCAGGGGATCACCCCTCCACTTT. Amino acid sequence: CASSIGQGRGSPLHF.

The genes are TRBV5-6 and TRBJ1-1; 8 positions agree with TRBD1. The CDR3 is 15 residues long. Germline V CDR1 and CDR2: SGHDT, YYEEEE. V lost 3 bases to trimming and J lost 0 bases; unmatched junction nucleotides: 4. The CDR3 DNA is TGTGCCAGCAGCTCTTTGGACAGGGTGAACACTGAAGCTTTCTTT. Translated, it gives CASSSLDRVNTEAFF.

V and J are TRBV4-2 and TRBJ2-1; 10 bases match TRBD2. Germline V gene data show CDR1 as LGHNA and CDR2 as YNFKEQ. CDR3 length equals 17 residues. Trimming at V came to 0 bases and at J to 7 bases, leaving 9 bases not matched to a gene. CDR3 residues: CASSQESSASGGNEQFF. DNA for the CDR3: TGTGCCAGCAGCCAAGAATCTTCGGCTAGCGGGGGAAATGAGCAGTTCTTC.

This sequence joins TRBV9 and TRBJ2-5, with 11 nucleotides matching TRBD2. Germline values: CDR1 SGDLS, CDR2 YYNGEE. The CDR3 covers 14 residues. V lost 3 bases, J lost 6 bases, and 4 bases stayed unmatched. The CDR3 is CASSGGLAEQTQYF. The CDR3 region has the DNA TGTGCCAGCAGCGGGGGACTAGCGGAGCAGACCCAGTACTTC.

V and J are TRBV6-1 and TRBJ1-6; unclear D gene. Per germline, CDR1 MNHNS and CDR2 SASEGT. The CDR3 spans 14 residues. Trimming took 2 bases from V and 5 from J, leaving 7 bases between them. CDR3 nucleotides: TGTGCCAGCAGTGAACGGGGTAATAATTCACCCCTCCACTTT. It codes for CASSERGNNSPLHF.

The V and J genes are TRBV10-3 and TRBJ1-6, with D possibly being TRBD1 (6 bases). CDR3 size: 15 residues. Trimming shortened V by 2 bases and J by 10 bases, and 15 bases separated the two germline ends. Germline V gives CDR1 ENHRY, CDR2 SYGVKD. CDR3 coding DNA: TGTGCCATCAGTGAGCCCACCCCAGGGGAATCACCCCTCCACTTT. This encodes CAISEPTPGESPLHF.

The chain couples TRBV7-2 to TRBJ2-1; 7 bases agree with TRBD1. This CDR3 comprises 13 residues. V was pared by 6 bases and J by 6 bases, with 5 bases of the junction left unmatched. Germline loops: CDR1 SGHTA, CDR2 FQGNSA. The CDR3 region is CASSRQGINEQFF. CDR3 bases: TGTGCCAGCAGTCGACAGGGAATCAATGAGCAGTTCTTC.

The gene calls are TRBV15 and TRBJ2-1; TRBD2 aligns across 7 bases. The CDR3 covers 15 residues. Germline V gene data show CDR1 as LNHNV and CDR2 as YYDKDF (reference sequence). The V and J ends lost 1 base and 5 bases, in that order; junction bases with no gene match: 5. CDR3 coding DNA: TGTGCCACCAGCAGAGCCGGCGGGAGAAACAATGAGCAGTTCTTC. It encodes CATSRAGGRNNEQFF.

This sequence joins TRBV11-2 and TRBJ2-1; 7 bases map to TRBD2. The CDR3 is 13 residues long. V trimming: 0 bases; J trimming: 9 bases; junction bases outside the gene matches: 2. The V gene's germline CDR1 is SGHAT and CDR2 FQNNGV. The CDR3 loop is CASSLESGGEQFF. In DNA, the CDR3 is TGTGCCAGCAGCTTAGAATCGGGGGGTGAGCAGTTCTTC.

CDR3 in DNA: TGCGCCAGCAGCCCCAGGGGCAGGGGGAGTGATGAAGCTTTCTTT. It translates to CASSPRGRGSDEAFF. V is TRBV4-1 and J is TRBJ1-1; TRBD1 matches at 7 bases. The CDR3 spans 15 residues. Per the germline V gene, CDR1 is MGHRA and CDR2 is YSYEKL. Trimming at V came to 4 bases and at J to 7 bases, leaving 12 bases not matched to a gene.

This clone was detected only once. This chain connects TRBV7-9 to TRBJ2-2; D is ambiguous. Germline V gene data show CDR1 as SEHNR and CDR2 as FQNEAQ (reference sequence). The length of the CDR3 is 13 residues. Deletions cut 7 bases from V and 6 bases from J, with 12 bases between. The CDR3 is CASTLPGPGELFF. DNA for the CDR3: TGTGCCAGCACCCTACCGGGTCCCGGGGAGCTGTTTTTT.